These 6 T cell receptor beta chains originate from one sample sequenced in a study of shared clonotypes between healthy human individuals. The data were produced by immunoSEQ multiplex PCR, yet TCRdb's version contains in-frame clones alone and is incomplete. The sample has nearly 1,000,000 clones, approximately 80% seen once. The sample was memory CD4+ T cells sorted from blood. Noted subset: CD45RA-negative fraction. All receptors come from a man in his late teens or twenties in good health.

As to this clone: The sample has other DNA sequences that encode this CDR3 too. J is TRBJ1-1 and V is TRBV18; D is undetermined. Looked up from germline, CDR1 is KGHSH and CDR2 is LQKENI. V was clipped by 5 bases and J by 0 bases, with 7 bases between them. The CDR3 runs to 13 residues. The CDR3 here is CASSSDLNTEAFF. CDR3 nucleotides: TGTGCCAGCTCATCAGACCTGAACACTGAAGCTTTCTTT.

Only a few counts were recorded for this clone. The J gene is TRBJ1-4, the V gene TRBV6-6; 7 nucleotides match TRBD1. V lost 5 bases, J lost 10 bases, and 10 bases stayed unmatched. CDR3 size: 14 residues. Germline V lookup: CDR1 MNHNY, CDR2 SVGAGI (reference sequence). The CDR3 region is CASSPRGGLGKLFF. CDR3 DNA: TGTGCCAGCAGTCCTCGAGGGGGCCTTGGAAAACTGTTTTTT.

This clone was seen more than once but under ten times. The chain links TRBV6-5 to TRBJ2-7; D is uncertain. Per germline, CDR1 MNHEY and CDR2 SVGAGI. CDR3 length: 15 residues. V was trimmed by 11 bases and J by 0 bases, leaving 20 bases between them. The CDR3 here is CASTVKAGSSYEQYF. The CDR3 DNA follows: TGTGCCTCAACAGTTAAGGCAGGAAGCTCCTACGAGCAGTACTTC.

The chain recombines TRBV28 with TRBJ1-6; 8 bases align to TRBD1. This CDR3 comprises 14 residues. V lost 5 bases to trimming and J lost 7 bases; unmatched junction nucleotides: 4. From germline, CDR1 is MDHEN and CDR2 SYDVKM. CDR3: CASSGTGQNSPLHF. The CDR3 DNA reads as TGTGCCAGCAGTGGGACAGGCCAGAATTCACCCCTCCACTTT.

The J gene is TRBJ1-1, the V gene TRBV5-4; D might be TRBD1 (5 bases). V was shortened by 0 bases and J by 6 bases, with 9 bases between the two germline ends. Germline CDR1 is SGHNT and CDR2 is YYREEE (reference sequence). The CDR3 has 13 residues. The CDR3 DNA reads TGTGCCAGCAGCTTGGCGGGGGTTGCTGAAGCTTTCTTT. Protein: CASSLAGVAEAFF.

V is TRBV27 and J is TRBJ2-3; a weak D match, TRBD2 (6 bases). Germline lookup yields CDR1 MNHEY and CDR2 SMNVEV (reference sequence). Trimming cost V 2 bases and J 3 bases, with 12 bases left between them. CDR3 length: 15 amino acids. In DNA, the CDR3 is TGTGCCAGCAGTTTAAATGGCCGGGGGACAGATACGCAGTATTTT. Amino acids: CASSLNGRGTDTQYF.